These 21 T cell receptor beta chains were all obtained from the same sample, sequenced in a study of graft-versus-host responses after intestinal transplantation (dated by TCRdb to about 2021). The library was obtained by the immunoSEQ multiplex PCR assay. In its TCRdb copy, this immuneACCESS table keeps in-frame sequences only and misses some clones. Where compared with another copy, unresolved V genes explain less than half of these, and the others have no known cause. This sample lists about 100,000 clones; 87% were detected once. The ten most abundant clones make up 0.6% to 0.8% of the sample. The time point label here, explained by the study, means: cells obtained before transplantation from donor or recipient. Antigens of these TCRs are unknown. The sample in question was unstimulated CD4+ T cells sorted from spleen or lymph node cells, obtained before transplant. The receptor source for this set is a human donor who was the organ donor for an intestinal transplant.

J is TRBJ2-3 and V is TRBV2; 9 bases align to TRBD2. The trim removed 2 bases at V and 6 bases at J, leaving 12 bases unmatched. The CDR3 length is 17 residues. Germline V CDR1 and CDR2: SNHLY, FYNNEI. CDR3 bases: TGTGCCAGCAGTGAATCGAGGGGCGGGAGGGCCCGGGATACGCAGTATTTT. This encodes CASSESRGGRARDTQYF.

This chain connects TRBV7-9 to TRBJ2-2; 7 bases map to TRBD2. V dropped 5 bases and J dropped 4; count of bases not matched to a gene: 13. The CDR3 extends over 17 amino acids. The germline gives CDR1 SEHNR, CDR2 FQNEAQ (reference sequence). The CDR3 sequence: CASSVTSSGRFTGELFF. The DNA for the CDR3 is TGTGCCAGCAGCGTAACATCTAGCGGTCGATTCACCGGGGAGCTGTTTTTT.

CDR3 in DNA: TGCGCCAGCAGCTTGACAGCTAACTATGGCTACACCTTC. As protein: CASSLTANYGYTF. This chain uses TRBV5-1 with TRBJ1-2, with D uncertain. The CDR3 extends over 13 amino acids. The germline gives CDR1 SGHRS, CDR2 YFSETQ. Trimming cost V 1 base and J 0 bases, with 4 bases left between them.

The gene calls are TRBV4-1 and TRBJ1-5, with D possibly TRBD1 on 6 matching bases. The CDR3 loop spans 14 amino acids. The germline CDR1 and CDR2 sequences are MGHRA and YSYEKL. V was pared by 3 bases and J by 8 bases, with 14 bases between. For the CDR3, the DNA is TGCGCCAGCAGCCAGCGGACAGTCAAGGAGCCCCAGCATTTT. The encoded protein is CASSQRTVKEPQHF.

The CDR3 sequence is CASSYSWGELFF. In nucleotides, the CDR3 is TGTGCCAGCAGCTACTCGTGGGGGGAACTGTTTTTT. This chain joins TRBV5-6 and TRBJ1-4, with D possibly being TRBD1 (5 bases). The germline V gene has CDR1 SGHDT and CDR2 YYEEEE. The CDR3 covers 12 residues. Deletions cut 3 bases from V and 12 bases from J, with 12 bases between.

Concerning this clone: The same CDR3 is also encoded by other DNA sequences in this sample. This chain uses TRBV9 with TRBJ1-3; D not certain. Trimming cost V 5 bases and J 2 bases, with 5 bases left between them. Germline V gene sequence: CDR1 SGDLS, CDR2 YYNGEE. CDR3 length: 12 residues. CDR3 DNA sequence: TGTGCCAGCAGTGGAGCTGGAAACACCATATATTTT. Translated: CASSGAGNTIYF.

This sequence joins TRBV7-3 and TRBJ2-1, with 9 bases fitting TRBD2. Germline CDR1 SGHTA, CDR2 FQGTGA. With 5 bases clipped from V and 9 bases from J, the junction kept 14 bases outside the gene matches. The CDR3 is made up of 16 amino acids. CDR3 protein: CASSLTAGGLGAEQFF. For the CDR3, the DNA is TGTGCCAGCAGCCTCACAGCGGGGGGCCTCGGAGCTGAGCAGTTCTTC. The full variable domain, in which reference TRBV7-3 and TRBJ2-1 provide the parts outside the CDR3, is GAGVSQTPSNKVTEKGKYVELRCDPISGHTALYWYRQSLGQGPEFLIYFQGTGAADDSGLPNDRFFAVRPEGSVSTLKIQRTERGDSAVYLCASSLTAGGLGAEQFFGPGTRLTVL.

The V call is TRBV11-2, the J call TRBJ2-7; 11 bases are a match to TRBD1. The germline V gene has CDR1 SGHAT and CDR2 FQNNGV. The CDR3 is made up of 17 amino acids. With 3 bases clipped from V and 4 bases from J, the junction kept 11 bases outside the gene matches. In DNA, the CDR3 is TGTGCCAGCAGCTTCACCGGACAGGGGGCGGCACGGTACGAGCAGTACTTC. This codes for CASSFTGQGAARYEQYF.

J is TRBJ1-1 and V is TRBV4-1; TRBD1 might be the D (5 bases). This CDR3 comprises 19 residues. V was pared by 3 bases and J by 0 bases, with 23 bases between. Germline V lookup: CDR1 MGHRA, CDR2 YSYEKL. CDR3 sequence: CASSQDLTTSGTVNTEAFF. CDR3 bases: TGCGCCAGCAGCCAGGATCTGACCACTTCCGGGACGGTGAACACTGAAGCTTTCTTT.

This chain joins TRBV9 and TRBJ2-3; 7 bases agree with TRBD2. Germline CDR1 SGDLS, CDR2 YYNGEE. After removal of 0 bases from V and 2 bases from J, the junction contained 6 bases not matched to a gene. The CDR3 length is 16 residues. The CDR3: CASSVGQRGYTDTQYF. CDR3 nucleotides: TGTGCCAGCAGCGTAGGACAGCGGGGTTACACAGATACGCAGTATTTT.

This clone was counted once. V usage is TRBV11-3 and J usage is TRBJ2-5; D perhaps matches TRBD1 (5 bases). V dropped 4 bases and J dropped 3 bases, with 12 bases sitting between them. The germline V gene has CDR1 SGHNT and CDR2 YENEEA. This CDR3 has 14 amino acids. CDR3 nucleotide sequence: TGTGCCAGCAGCTCCAGACCGACAGAAGAGACCCAGTACTTC. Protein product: CASSSRPTEETQYF.

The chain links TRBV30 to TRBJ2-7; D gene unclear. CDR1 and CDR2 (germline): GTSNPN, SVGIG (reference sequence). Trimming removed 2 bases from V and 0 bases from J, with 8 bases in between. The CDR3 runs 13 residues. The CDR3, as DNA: TGTGCCTGGAGTCGTGGCAGCTCCTACGAGCAGTACTTC. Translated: CAWSRGSSYEQYF.

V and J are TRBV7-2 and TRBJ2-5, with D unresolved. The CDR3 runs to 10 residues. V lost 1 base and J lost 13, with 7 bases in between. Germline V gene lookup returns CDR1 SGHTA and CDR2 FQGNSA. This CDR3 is CASSLVWAYF. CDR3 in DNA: TGTGCCAGCAGCTTAGTTTGGGCGTACTTC. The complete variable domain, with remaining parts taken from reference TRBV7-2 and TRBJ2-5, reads GAGVSQSPSNKVTEKGKDVELRCDPISGHTALYWYRQSLGQGLEFLIYFQGNSAPDKSGLPSDRFSAERTGGSVSTLTIQRTQQEDSAVYLCASSLVWAYFGPGTRLLVL.

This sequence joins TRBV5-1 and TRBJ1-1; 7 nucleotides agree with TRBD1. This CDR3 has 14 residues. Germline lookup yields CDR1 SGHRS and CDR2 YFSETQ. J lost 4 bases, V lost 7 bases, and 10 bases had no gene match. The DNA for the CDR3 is TGCGCCAGCGGGTCAGGGGGGTCTATCACTGAAGCTTTCTTT. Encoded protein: CASGSGGSITEAFF.

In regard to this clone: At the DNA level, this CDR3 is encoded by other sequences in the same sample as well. Here the CDR3 reads CASSIGRQGPSYEQYF. In nucleotides, the CDR3 is TGTGCCAGTAGTATAGGAAGACAGGGGCCGTCCTACGAGCAGTACTTC. This rearrangement joins TRBV19 to TRBJ2-7, with TRBD1 identical over 8 bases. The CDR3 runs to 16 residues. J was trimmed by 1 base and V by 1 base; bases with no gene match: 6. The germline V gene encodes CDR1 LNHDA and CDR2 SQIVND (reference sequence).

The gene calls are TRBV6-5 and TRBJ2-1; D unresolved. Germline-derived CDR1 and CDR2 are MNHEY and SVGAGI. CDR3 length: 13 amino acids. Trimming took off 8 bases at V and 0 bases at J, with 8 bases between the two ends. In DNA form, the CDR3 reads TGTGCCAGCTCCTCTAGCTCCTACAATGAGCAGTTCTTC. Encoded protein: CASSSSSYNEQFF.

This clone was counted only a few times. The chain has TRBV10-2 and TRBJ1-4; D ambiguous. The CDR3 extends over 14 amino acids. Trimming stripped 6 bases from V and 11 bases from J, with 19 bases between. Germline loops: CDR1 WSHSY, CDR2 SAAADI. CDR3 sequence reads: CASRPGVWGLKLFF. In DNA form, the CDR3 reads TGCGCCAGCAGACCGGGCGTCTGGGGTCTCAAACTGTTTTTT.

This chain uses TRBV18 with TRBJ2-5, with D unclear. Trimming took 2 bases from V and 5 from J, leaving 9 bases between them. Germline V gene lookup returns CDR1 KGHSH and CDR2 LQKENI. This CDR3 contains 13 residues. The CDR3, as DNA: TGTGCCAGCTCACCATCCGAGCCGGAGACCCAGTACTTC. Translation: CASSPSEPETQYF. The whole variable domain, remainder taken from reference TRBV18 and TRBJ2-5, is NAGVMQNPRHLVRRRGQEARLRCSPMKGHSHVYWYRQLPEEGLKFMVYLQKENIIDESGMPKERFSAEFPKEGPSILRIQQVVRGDSAAYFCASSPSEPETQYFGPGTRLLVL.

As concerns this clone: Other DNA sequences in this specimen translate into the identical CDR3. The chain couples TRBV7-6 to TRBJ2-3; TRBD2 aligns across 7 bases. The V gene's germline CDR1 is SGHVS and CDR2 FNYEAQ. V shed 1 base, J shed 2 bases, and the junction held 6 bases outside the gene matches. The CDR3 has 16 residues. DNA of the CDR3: TGTGCCAGCAGCTTAGGGCCTAGCGGCAACACAGATACGCAGTATTTT. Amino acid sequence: CASSLGPSGNTDTQYF.

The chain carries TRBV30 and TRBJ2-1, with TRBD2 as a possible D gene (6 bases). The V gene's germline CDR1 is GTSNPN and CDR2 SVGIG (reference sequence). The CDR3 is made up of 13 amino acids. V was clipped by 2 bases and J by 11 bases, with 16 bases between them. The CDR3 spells CAWSPTGGIKQFF. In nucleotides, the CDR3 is TGTGCCTGGAGTCCTACTGGCGGGATAAAGCAGTTCTTC.

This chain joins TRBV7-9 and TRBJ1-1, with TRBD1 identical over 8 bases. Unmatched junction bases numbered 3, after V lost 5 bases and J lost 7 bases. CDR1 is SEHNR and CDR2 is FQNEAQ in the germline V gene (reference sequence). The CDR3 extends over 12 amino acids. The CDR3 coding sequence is TGTGCCAGCAGCCGACAGGGGATTGAAGCTTTCTTT. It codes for CASSRQGIEAFF.